One and the same sample provided the 10 T cell receptor beta chains below, sequenced in a study of blood T cell repertoires in COVID-19. Measured with immunoSEQ multiplex PCR; TCRdb has only the in-frame clones, and not every one. Among around 68,000 clones listed, 88% were seen once. The sequencing sample was made of peripheral blood. The receptor set was obtained from a human donor in a cohort sampled during active COVID-19.

V usage is TRBV13 and J usage is TRBJ2-3; 7 bases match TRBD2. J lost 0 bases, V lost 8 bases, and 14 bases had no gene match. In germline, CDR1 is PRHDT, CDR2 FYEKMQ (reference sequence). The CDR3 runs to 17 residues. DNA for the CDR3: TGTGCCAGCGCCTGGGGCGGGGGAGGGGCTAGCACAGATACGCAGTATTTT. As protein: CASAWGGGGASTDTQYF.

The rearrangement links TRBV28 to TRBJ2-7, with 9 nucleotides matching TRBD2. This CDR3 contains 14 residues. J gave up 2 bases and V 6 bases, and 5 bases lay outside the gene matches. Germline CDR1 and CDR2: MDHEN and SYDVKM. The CDR3 is CASSPTSGPYEQYF. CDR3 DNA sequence: TGTGCCAGCAGCCCGACTAGCGGACCCTACGAGCAGTACTTC.

V is TRBV2 and J is TRBJ2-1, with a weak D call TRBD2 (6 bases). With 7 bases removed from V and 0 bases from J, the gap between germline ends came to 10 bases. Looked up from germline, CDR1 is SNHLY and CDR2 is FYNNEI. This CDR3 has 14 amino acids. As DNA, the CDR3 is TGTGCCAGCACGGGAGTAGGCTCCTACAATGAGCAGTTCTTC. The encoded protein is CASTGVGSYNEQFF.

This sequence joins TRBV30 and TRBJ1-2, with D hard to call. The CDR3 extends over 13 amino acids. Per the germline V gene, CDR1 is GTSNPN and CDR2 is SVGIG (reference sequence). With 0 bases removed from V and 4 bases from J, the gap between germline ends came to 9 bases. DNA for the CDR3: TGTGCCTGGAGTGTACTAGATGGCTATGGCTACACCTTC. Protein: CAWSVLDGYGYTF.

This chain connects TRBV7-2 to TRBJ2-7, with TRBD2 matching 9 bases. Germline V lookup: CDR1 SGHTA, CDR2 FQGNSA. V gave up 4 bases and J gave up 6 bases; unmatched junction bases: 1. The CDR3 spans 12 residues. CDR3 protein: CASSSSGIEQYF. The CDR3, as DNA: TGTGCCAGCAGCTCTAGCGGGATCGAGCAGTACTTC.

The chain links TRBV9 to TRBJ2-7; 10 positions match TRBD2. CDR1 and CDR2 (germline): SGDLS, YYNGEE. The CDR3 contains 14 residues. The junction had 7 bases not matched to a gene; V was cut back by 4 bases and J by 6 bases. DNA of the CDR3: TGTGCCAGCAGCCGATCTAGCGGGAGCATCGAGCAGTACTTC. Translation gives CASSRSSGSIEQYF.

The chain uses TRBV5-1 and TRBJ2-3; TRBD1 aligns across 8 bases. Trimming removed 6 bases from V and 9 bases from J; junction bases left unmatched: 18. Germline CDR1 and CDR2: SGHRS and YFSETQ. The CDR3 extends over 16 amino acids. The CDR3 sequence is CASTPVPGGLVSTQYF. In DNA form, the CDR3 reads TGCGCCAGCACACCCGTCCCAGGGGGCCTAGTGTCAACGCAGTATTTT. Filled out from reference TRBV5-1 and TRBJ2-3, the complete variable domain reads KAGVTQTPRYLIKTRGQQVTLSCSPISGHRSVSWYQQTPGQGLQFLFEYFSETQRNKGNFPGRFSGRQFSNSRSEMNVSTLELGDSALYLCASTPVPGGLVSTQYFGPGTRLTVL.

The chain has TRBV28 and TRBJ1-3, with D hard to call. Deletions cut 6 bases from V and 8 bases from J, with 14 bases between. The germline gives CDR1 MDHEN, CDR2 SYDVKM. The length of the CDR3 is 13 residues. This CDR3 reads CASSREHRDTIYF. The CDR3, as DNA: TGTGCCAGCAGCCGGGAGCATCGGGACACCATATATTTT. The variable domain in full, with the rest retrieved from reference TRBV28 and TRBJ1-3, is DVKVTQSSRYLVKRTGEKVFLECVQDMDHENMFWYRQDPGLGLRLIYFSYDVKMKEKGDIPEGYSVSREKKERFSLILESASTNQTSMYLCASSREHRDTIYFGEGSWLTVV.

This clone is labeled medium-sized. V usage is TRBV27 and J usage is TRBJ1-1, with TRBD1 matching 7 bases. The length of the CDR3 is 15 residues. Germline CDR1 reads MNHEY; CDR2 reads SMNVEV (reference sequence). V was clipped by 6 bases and J by 1 base; unmatched bases: 8. As DNA, the CDR3 is TGTGCCAGCAGGTCCGAGGGGGCAGCGAACACTGAAGCTTTCTTT. Residues: CASRSEGAANTEAFF.

The chain has TRBV18 and TRBJ1-5, with D perhaps matching TRBD1 (5 bases). The V gene's germline CDR1 is KGHSH and CDR2 LQKENI. This CDR3 is 15 amino acids long. Between the trimmed V and J ends, which lost 3 bases and 2 bases, there was a span of 11 bases. CDR3 DNA sequence: TGTGCCAGCTCACCGGGACTTTCAGGCAATCAGCCCCAGCATTTT. This translates into CASSPGLSGNQPQHF.